These 26 T cell receptor beta chains share one sample of origin, sequenced in a study of siplizumab effects on memory and regulatory T cells. Generated by immunoSEQ multiplex PCR, the TCRdb table keeps only in-frame clones and is missing some. Here the sample spans about 63,000 clones, approximately 82% being singletons. The sequencing sample was made of memory CD4+ T cells sorted from blood. The receptors stem from a human donor in good health.

The chain combines TRBV6-6 with TRBJ1-6, with D possibly being TRBD1 (6 bases). The V gene's germline CDR1 is MNHNY and CDR2 SVGAGI (reference sequence). The germline V and J ends were trimmed by 4 bases and 6 bases, with 13 bases remaining between them. This CDR3 contains 15 residues. CDR3 protein: CASSLGQTTNSPLHF. DNA of the CDR3: TGTGCCAGCAGTTTAGGACAGACGACTAATTCACCCCTCCACTTT.

Concerning this clone: This specimen includes other DNA sequences encoding the same CDR3. The V and J genes are TRBV9 and TRBJ1-1; D call uncertain. CDR3 length: 13 residues. Germline V gene data show CDR1 as SGDLS and CDR2 as YYNGEE. The V end lost 0 bases, the J end lost 2 bases, and 5 bases lay between the germline ends. In DNA form, the CDR3 reads TGTGCCAGCAGCGTAGAAGGTAACACTGAAGCTTTCTTT. It codes for CASSVEGNTEAFF. The whole variable domain, filled in from reference TRBV9 and TRBJ1-1, reads DSGVTQTPKHLITATGQRVTLRCSPRSGDLSVYWYQQSLDQGLQFLIQYYNGEERAKGNILERFSAQQFPDLHSELNLSSLELGDSALYFCASSVEGNTEAFFGQGTRLTVV.

The chain recombines TRBV5-4 with TRBJ2-1, with a tentative D call TRBD2 (6 bases). CDR1 and CDR2 (germline): SGHNT, YYREEE (reference sequence). The V gene lost 0 bases and the J gene lost 1 base, with 11 bases spanning the gap. The CDR3 is 16 residues long. The CDR3 reads CASSLGASASYNEQFF. The DNA of the CDR3 is TGTGCCAGCAGCTTGGGGGCTAGCGCGTCCTACAATGAGCAGTTCTTC.

The chain couples TRBV7-8 to TRBJ2-1, with 9 nucleotides matching TRBD2. J was trimmed by 8 bases and V by 5 bases; bases with no gene match: 10. Germline-derived CDR1 and CDR2 are SGHVS and FQNEAQ. This CDR3 has 15 residues. CDR3 amino acids: CASSQQGGGADEQFF. The CDR3 nucleotides read TGTGCCAGCAGCCAGCAGGGCGGGGGGGCCGATGAGCAGTTCTTC.

CDR3 amino acids: CASSQDRSGTWFF. The CDR3 DNA is TGCGCCAGCAGCCAAGATCGGTCCGGAACGTGGTTCTTC. This chain uses TRBV4-1 with TRBJ2-1; D ambiguous. The CDR3 covers 13 residues. CDR1 is MGHRA and CDR2 is YSYEKL in the germline V gene. The V and J ends lost 0 bases and 15 bases respectively, with 15 bases between them.

This clone was recorded a few times. V gene TRBV2 combines with J gene TRBJ1-5; a possible D gene is TRBD1 (5 bases). CDR1 SNHLY and CDR2 FYNNEI come from the germline V gene. CDR3 length: 15 amino acids. The germline V and J ends were trimmed by 5 bases and 0 bases, with 11 bases remaining between them. CDR3 in DNA: TGTGCCAGCAGTCGGGGGTTTGATAGCAATCAGCCCCAGCATTTT. This gives the protein CASSRGFDSNQPQHF.

This chain links TRBV2 with TRBJ1-1; D is ambiguous. The germline V gene encodes CDR1 SNHLY and CDR2 FYNNEI. The CDR3 is made up of 11 amino acids. Trimming took off 8 bases at V and 5 bases at J, with 9 bases between the two ends. In DNA, the CDR3 is TGTGCCAGCTCTAGGGAGACTGAAGCTTTCTTT. It is translated as CASSRETEAFF.

CDR3 region: CASSQRDRANEKLFF. CDR3 nucleotide sequence: TGCGCCAGCAGCCAACGGGACAGGGCTAATGAAAAACTGTTTTTT. This chain uses TRBV4-1 with TRBJ1-4; 9 nucleotides align to TRBD1. V trimming: 2 bases; J trimming: 3 bases; junction bases outside the gene matches: 1. The CDR3 runs to 15 residues. From germline, CDR1 is MGHRA and CDR2 YSYEKL.

This chain connects TRBV7-9 to TRBJ1-5; D call uncertain. The V end was cut by 4 bases, the J end by 3 bases, with 10 bases between. Germline V gene lookup returns CDR1 SEHNR and CDR2 FQNEAQ (reference sequence). The CDR3 runs to 14 residues. Written as DNA, the CDR3 is TGTGCCAGCAGCTCCGGCAGGACCAATCAGCCCCAGCATTTT. This sequence encodes CASSSGRTNQPQHF.

With respect to this clone: The sample contains more than one DNA sequence encoding this CDR3. The rearrangement joins TRBV5-6 to TRBJ2-7, with 9 bases identical to TRBD1. CDR3 length: 14 amino acids. CDR1 is SGHDT, CDR2 YYEEEE, per germline. Trimming cost V 4 bases and J 3 bases; bases outside gene matches: 5. The CDR3 region has the DNA TGTGCCAGCAGCAAGGGACAGGGTCGCTACGAGCAGTACTTC. As protein: CASSKGQGRYEQYF. The variable domain in full, completed from reference TRBV5-6 and TRBJ2-7, reads DAGVTQSPTHLIKTRGQQVTLRCSPKSGHDTVSWYQQALGQGPQFIFQYYEEEERQRGNFPDRFSGHQFPNYSSELNVNALLLGDSALYLCASSKGQGRYEQYFGPGTRLTVT.

This chain joins TRBV27 and TRBJ1-1; the D gene is possibly TRBD1 (6 bases). Trimming removed 6 bases from V and 4 bases from J, with 24 bases in between. CDR1 and CDR2 (germline): MNHEY, SMNVEV (reference sequence). This CDR3 contains 17 residues. The CDR3 DNA sequence: TGTGCCAGCAGGGGGTGGGGGGGCGGAATGTCGGGCACTGAAGCTTTCTTT. It codes for CASRGWGGGMSGTEAFF.

This clone came up once. The chain joins TRBV2 to TRBJ1-1; 8 bases are a match to TRBD1. CDR1 is SNHLY and CDR2 is FYNNEI in the germline V gene. V was pared by 6 bases and J by 1 base, with 4 bases of the junction left unmatched. CDR3 length: 14 amino acids. The CDR3 sequence is CASSDGQGNTEAFF. CDR3 nucleotide sequence: TGTGCCAGCAGCGACGGACAGGGGAACACTGAAGCTTTCTTT.

This chain links TRBV2 with TRBJ2-1; D may match TRBD1 or TRBD2 (6 bases each). This CDR3 has 15 residues. V lost 8 bases to trimming and J lost 5 bases, with 19 bases between them. CDR1 SNHLY and CDR2 FYNNEI come from the germline V gene. The CDR3 here is CASRKEGGLNNEQFF. The CDR3 DNA is TGTGCCAGCCGGAAAGAAGGGGGACTCAACAATGAGCAGTTCTTC.

This clone was found a few times. The genes are TRBV19 and TRBJ1-2; D is ambiguous. V was trimmed by 5 bases and J by 8 bases, leaving 12 bases between them. CDR1 is LNHDA, CDR2 SQIVND, per germline (reference sequence). This CDR3 has 12 amino acids. In DNA, the CDR3 is TGTGCCAGTAGTGCAAAGCTTCAGGGCTACACCTTC. It specifies CASSAKLQGYTF. Using reference TRBV19 and TRBJ1-2 for the parts outside the CDR3, the full variable domain is DGGITQSPKYLFRKEGQNVTLSCEQNLNHDAMYWYRQDPGQGLRLIYYSQIVNDFQKGDIAEGYSVSREKKESFPLTVTSAQKNPTAFYLCASSAKLQGYTFGSGTRLTVV.

The DNA of the CDR3 is TGTGCCAGCAGCTTACAAGTTGGGGACTATGGCTACACCTTC. This sequence encodes CASSLQVGDYGYTF. V and J are TRBV7-8 and TRBJ1-2; no clear D gene. Deletions cut 2 bases from V and 3 bases from J, with 10 bases between. The germline V gene has CDR1 SGHVS and CDR2 FQNEAQ. The CDR3 spans 14 residues.

This clone was seen a handful of times. The chain couples TRBV19 to TRBJ2-5; 12 bases line up with TRBD1. The junction had 8 bases not matched to a gene; V was cut back by 5 bases and J by 7 bases. CDR1 LNHDA and CDR2 SQIVND come from the germline V gene (reference sequence). This CDR3 spans 15 amino acids. The DNA for the CDR3 is TGTGCCAGTAGTCGGGACAGGGGGCGCCGAGCGACCCAGTACTTC. It codes for CASSRDRGRRATQYF.

This CDR3 is CASRGLGAVYGYTF. The CDR3 DNA follows: TGTGCCAGCAGAGGCTTGGGGGCGGTCTATGGCTACACCTTC. The genes are TRBV6-1 and TRBJ1-2; maybe TRBD1 (6 bases). The CDR3 has 14 residues. The V gene's germline CDR1 is MNHNS and CDR2 SASEGT. V lost 6 bases and J lost 4, with 15 bases in between.

The rearrangement uses TRBV6-1 and TRBJ2-3; tentative D call: TRBD1 (7 bases). The V end was cut by 10 bases, the J end by 1 base, with 18 bases between. Germline V gives CDR1 MNHNS, CDR2 SASEGT. CDR3 length equals 15 residues. CDR3 protein: CANRQGGLGTDTQYF. CDR3 nucleotides: TGTGCCAACCGCCAGGGGGGTCTCGGCACAGATACGCAGTATTTT.

The chain combines TRBV5-6 with TRBJ2-1; D possibly uses TRBD1 or TRBD2 (5 bases each). Germline lookup yields CDR1 SGHDT and CDR2 YYEEEE. Deletions cut 3 bases from V and 7 bases from J, with 20 bases between. This CDR3 has 16 amino acids. The CDR3 nucleotides read TGTGCCAGCAGCTCCAGGGACCTTCTGGGGAAGAATGAGCAGTTCTTC. This codes for CASSSRDLLGKNEQFF.

The rearrangement joins TRBV11-2 to TRBJ1-3; D is unclear. The germline V and J ends were trimmed by 5 bases and 2 bases, with 13 bases remaining between them. The CDR3 sequence is 15 residues long. Germline-derived CDR1 and CDR2 are SGHAT and FQNNGV. CDR3 amino acids: CASSPDGVTGNTIYF. CDR3 bases: TGTGCCAGCAGCCCGGACGGAGTCACTGGAAACACCATATATTTT.

The chain employs TRBV18 and TRBJ2-1; D may be TRBD1 or TRBD2 (5 bases each). Trimming left V 0 bases short and J 6 bases short, with 12 bases between. Germline CDR1 is KGHSH and CDR2 is LQKENI. The CDR3 contains 15 residues. As DNA, the CDR3 is TGTGCCAGCTCACCACCGGGCCTCGGGGCCAATGAGCAGTTCTTC. Translating gives CASSPPGLGANEQFF.

The V and J genes are TRBV6-5 and TRBJ1-6; a possible D gene is TRBD1 (5 bases). The CDR3 is 16 amino acids. V lost 0 bases to trimming and J lost 2 bases, with 8 bases between them. Germline CDR1 MNHEY, CDR2 SVGAGI. The CDR3, as DNA: TGTGCCAGCAGTTACTCAGGGGAACCCTATAATTCACCCCTCCACTTT. It specifies CASSYSGEPYNSPLHF.

The chain links TRBV7-2 to TRBJ2-2, with unresolved D. Germline V gene sequence: CDR1 SGHTA, CDR2 FQGNSA. Trimming cost V 1 base and J 13 bases, with 16 bases left between them. The CDR3 runs to 14 residues. The CDR3: CASSLGLLTWSLFF. The DNA of the CDR3 is TGTGCCAGCAGCTTAGGGCTTCTAACCTGGTCGCTGTTTTTT. Together with reference TRBV7-2 and TRBJ2-2, the CDR3 gives the full variable domain: GAGVSQSPSNKVTEKGKDVELRCDPISGHTALYWYRQSLGQGLEFLIYFQGNSAPDKSGLPSDRFSAERTGGSVSTLTIQRTQQEDSAVYLCASSLGLLTWSLFFGEGSRLTVL.

The chain uses TRBV7-2 and TRBJ1-4; 8 bases line up with TRBD1. Germline V CDR1 and CDR2: SGHTA, FQGNSA. The CDR3 contains 13 residues. The junction had 4 bases not matched to a gene; V was cut back by 5 bases and J by 8 bases. The DNA for the CDR3 is TGTGCCAGCAGCCGGGGGACAGGCGAAAAACTGTTTTTT. This encodes CASSRGTGEKLFF.

The genes are TRBV19 and TRBJ2-3; tentatively, D is TRBD1 (8 bases). Germline V gene data show CDR1 as LNHDA and CDR2 as SQIVND (reference sequence). The germline V and J ends were trimmed by 10 bases and 6 bases, with 17 bases remaining between them. The CDR3 has 13 residues. The CDR3 loop is CATEQQGGDTQYF. The CDR3 DNA follows: TGTGCCACCGAGCAACAGGGGGGGGATACGCAGTATTTT.

The chain uses TRBV5-8 and TRBJ2-3; unclear D gene. V lost 4 bases to trimming and J lost 8 bases, with 8 bases between them. The CDR3 is 11 residues long. Germline-derived CDR1 and CDR2 are SGHTS and YDEGEE. CDR3 bases: TGTGCCAGCAGCGTTCAGCGTACGCAGTATTTT. Translation: CASSVQRTQYF.